The 32 T cell receptor beta chains reported below all come from one sample, sequenced in a study of blood T cell repertoires in COVID-19. Clones were sequenced by immunoSEQ multiplex PCR, and TCRdb holds only the in-frame ones, with some missing. The sample lists roughly 100,000 clones; 89% were seen once. The sequenced sample was peripheral blood. The receptors were sampled from a woman in her fifties or sixties with acute or convalescent COVID-19.

The J gene is TRBJ1-1, the V gene TRBV14; a weak D match, TRBD1 (6 bases). Germline V gene lookup returns CDR1 SGHDN and CDR2 FVKESK. Trimming cost V 4 bases and J 0 bases, with 12 bases left between them. This CDR3 has 15 residues. The CDR3 DNA follows: TGTGCCAGCAGCCCATTAGGGGGAATGAACACTGAAGCTTTCTTT. It is translated as CASSPLGGMNTEAFF.

This rearrangement joins TRBV20-1 to TRBJ1-1, with D unclear. Germline CDR1 DFQATT, CDR2 SNEGSKA (reference sequence). The CDR3 runs 10 residues. Trimming left V 5 bases short and J 10 bases short, with 11 bases between. The CDR3, as DNA: TGCAGTGCTGGAGGTTATAGAGCTTTCTTT. This codes for CSAGGYRAFF.

V usage is TRBV10-1 and J usage is TRBJ2-3, with 13 bases aligning to TRBD2. V shed 5 bases, J shed 5 bases, and the junction held 7 bases outside the gene matches. The CDR3 extends over 16 amino acids. Germline assignment: CDR1 WNHNN and CDR2 SYGVQD (reference sequence). CDR3 amino acids: CASSPGLAGDGDTQYF. CDR3 DNA sequence: TGCGCCAGCAGTCCCGGACTAGCGGGAGATGGAGATACGCAGTATTTT.

The rearrangement joins TRBV5-3 to TRBJ2-1, with 7 bases matching TRBD2. TRBV5-3 is assigned to the ORF class and has an uncertain function. V shed 2 bases, J shed 14 bases, and the junction held 16 bases outside the gene matches. This CDR3 spans 15 amino acids. For the CDR3, the DNA is TGTGCCAGAAGCTTCCTCGGGGGGACCTACCGGTTTAAGTTCTTC. This encodes CARSFLGGTYRFKFF.

The chain combines TRBV5-1 with TRBJ1-4, with D unresolved. V lost 1 base, J lost 5 bases, and 12 bases lay in between. Germline loops: CDR1 SGHRS, CDR2 YFSETQ. The CDR3 is made up of 15 amino acids. The CDR3 here is CASSLTGIPNEKLFF. The CDR3 coding sequence is TGCGCCAGCAGCTTGACGGGGATCCCGAATGAAAAACTGTTTTTT.

This clone was detected only a few times. The chain employs TRBV4-1 and TRBJ2-7; 9 bases map to TRBD1. Unmatched junction bases numbered 6, after V lost 4 bases and J lost 2 bases. Germline V CDR1 and CDR2: MGHRA, YSYEKL. The CDR3 spans 15 residues. CDR3 region: CASSLRTGATYEQYF. DNA of the CDR3: TGCGCCAGCAGCCTAAGGACAGGGGCGACCTACGAGCAGTACTTC.

The chain is built from TRBV12-5 and TRBJ2-1; tentatively, D is TRBD2 (6 bases). Germline V gene data show CDR1 as LGHNT and CDR2 as FRNRAP. The CDR3 length is 15 residues. V lost 2 bases and J 3 bases, leaving 11 bases between the germline ends. The CDR3 bases are TGTGCTAGTGGTTTGTTTTTCGGGGGCTACAATGAGCAGTTCTTC. Amino acid sequence: CASGLFFGGYNEQFF. The entire variable domain, with the rest obtained from reference TRBV12-5 and TRBJ2-1, is as follows: DARVTQTPRHKVTEMGQEVTMRCQPILGHNTVFWYRQTMMQGLELLAYFRNRAPLDDSGMPKDRFSAEMPDATLATLKIQPSEPRDSAVYFCASGLFFGGYNEQFFGPGTRLTVL.

This clone has just one count. The genes are TRBV29-1 and TRBJ1-4; TRBD1 matches 11 bases. Germline trimming cut 7 bases from V and 5 bases from J; bases unmatched to any gene: 3. From germline, CDR1 is SQVTM and CDR2 ANQGSEA. This CDR3 is 13 amino acids long. CDR3 sequence reads: CSAWDRGNEKLFF. The CDR3 nucleotides are TGCAGCGCCTGGGACAGGGGGAATGAAAAACTGTTTTTT.

This chain uses TRBV24-1 with TRBJ1-1, with a tentative D call TRBD1 (6 bases). Germline V lookup: CDR1 KGHDR, CDR2 SFDVKD. The CDR3 is 15 residues long. V was pared by 2 bases and J by 1 base, with 10 bases between. CDR3 residues: CATSDSGTQNTEAFF. CDR3 DNA sequence: TGTGCCACCAGTGATTCCGGGACACAGAACACTGAAGCTTTCTTT.

The chain has TRBV3-1 (or the pseudogene TRBV3-2) and TRBJ2-1; 11 bases are shared with TRBD2. CDR3 length equals 18 residues. Losses at the gene ends were 0 bases for V and 6 bases for J; bases not matched to a gene: 10. Germline assignment: CDR1 LGHDT and CDR2 YNNKEL (reference sequence). CDR3 nucleotide sequence: TGTGCCAGCAGCCAAGATTTTCTAGCGGGAGGACTCTTCAATGAGCAGTTCTTC. Protein: CASSQDFLAGGLFNEQFF.

V usage is TRBV5-4 and J usage is TRBJ2-1; 12 bases align to TRBD2. V shed 1 base, J shed 7 bases, and the junction held 9 bases outside the gene matches. Germline CDR1 is SGHNT and CDR2 is YYREEE (reference sequence). CDR3 length equals 17 residues. CDR3 bases: TGTGCCAGCAGCTTGATGCTAGCGGGAGGGCCTTCGAATGAGCAGTTCTTC. It codes for CASSLMLAGGPSNEQFF.

The V gene is TRBV19, the J gene TRBJ1-2; perhaps TRBD1 as D (5 bases). The CDR3 contains 18 residues. Germline V gene sequence: CDR1 LNHDA, CDR2 SQIVND (reference sequence). V lost 4 bases and J lost 5, with 26 bases in between. CDR3 residues: CASSSHPGRARGGYGYTF. The DNA of the CDR3 is TGTGCCAGTAGTAGCCACCCGGGGAGGGCCCGGGGGGGTTATGGCTACACCTTC.

The chain links TRBV19 to TRBJ2-5; D uncertain. The V end lost 4 bases, the J end lost 0 bases, and 9 bases lay between the germline ends. Germline loops: CDR1 LNHDA, CDR2 SQIVND (reference sequence). There are 14 residues in the CDR3. The CDR3 coding sequence is TGTGCCAGTAGTAACGGAGCGAACCAAGAGACCCAGTACTTC. This translates into CASSNGANQETQYF. Based on the CDR3 plus reference TRBV19 and TRBJ2-5, the full variable domain is DGGITQSPKYLFRKEGQNVTLSCEQNLNHDAMYWYRQDPGQGLRLIYYSQIVNDFQKGDIAEGYSVSREKKESFPLTVTSAQKNPTAFYLCASSNGANQETQYFGPGTRLLVL.

The rearrangement links TRBV5-4 to TRBJ2-3; D is perhaps TRBD2 (5 bases). Trimming cost V 9 bases and J 2 bases, with 16 bases left between them. This CDR3 comprises 14 residues. Germline CDR1 reads SGHNT; CDR2 reads YYREEE (reference sequence). The CDR3: CAMVSASTTDTQYF. CDR3 coding DNA: TGTGCCATGGTTAGCGCCTCAACCACAGATACGCAGTATTTT.

The chain joins TRBV5-8 to TRBJ2-3; 8 nucleotides match TRBD1. The germline V gene has CDR1 SGHTS and CDR2 YDEGEE. V trimming: 5 bases; J trimming: 4 bases; junction bases outside the gene matches: 6. There are 14 residues in the CDR3. CDR3 protein: CASRRTGISDTQYF. For the CDR3, the DNA is TGTGCCAGCAGACGGACAGGGATTTCAGATACGCAGTATTTT. Supplemented by reference TRBV5-8 and TRBJ2-3, the full variable domain reads EAGVTQSPTHLIKTRGQQATLRCSPISGHTSVYWYQQALGLGLQFLLWYDEGEERNRGNFPPRFSGRQFPNYSSELNVNALELEDSALYLCASRRTGISDTQYFGPGTRLTVL.

V is TRBV3-1 (or the pseudogene TRBV3-2) and J is TRBJ1-2; the D is unclear. This CDR3 has 14 residues. In germline, CDR1 is LGHDT, CDR2 YNNKEL (reference sequence). Trimming cost V 1 base and J 2 bases, with 8 bases left between them. The CDR3, as DNA: TGTGCCAGCAGCCAAGGAGCTCCAAACTATGGCTACACCTTC. Translation gives CASSQGAPNYGYTF.

The chain recombines TRBV6-5 with TRBJ2-1; 8 nucleotides match TRBD2. The CDR3 is made up of 14 amino acids. Germline values: CDR1 MNHEY, CDR2 SVGAGI. V trimming: 8 bases; J trimming: 10 bases; junction bases outside the gene matches: 13. CDR3 sequence: CASSGLAGSLEQFF. The DNA for the CDR3 is TGTGCCAGCTCCGGACTAGCAGGTTCTCTGGAGCAGTTCTTC.

This clone has more than one count but fewer than ten. The chain has TRBV30 and TRBJ2-1; D not resolved. The CDR3 sequence is 14 residues long. Trimming stripped 2 bases from V and 0 bases from J, with 8 bases between. Germline V gene lookup returns CDR1 GTSNPN and CDR2 SVGIG (reference sequence). CDR3 DNA sequence: TGTGCCTGGAGTCAGGTACCCTCCTACAATGAGCAGTTCTTC. Translated, it gives CAWSQVPSYNEQFF.

The rearrangement links TRBV2 to TRBJ1-2; D unclear. The CDR3 runs to 14 residues. From germline, CDR1 is SNHLY and CDR2 FYNNEI. V was cut by 1 base and J by 8 bases, with 14 bases left in between. The chain's CDR3 is CASSEVGRVGGYTF. CDR3 sequence (DNA): TGTGCCAGCAGTGAAGTTGGGCGGGTGGGAGGCTACACCTTC.

The chain links TRBV30 to TRBJ1-1; D ambiguous. The CDR3 sequence is 12 residues long. The germline V gene has CDR1 GTSNPN and CDR2 SVGIG (reference sequence). V was clipped by 3 bases and J by 1 base, with 6 bases between them. The CDR3 loop reads CAWSVRNTEAFF. CDR3 nucleotides: TGTGCCTGGAGCGTCAGGAACACTGAAGCTTTCTTT.

The chain combines TRBV3-1 (or the pseudogene TRBV3-2) with TRBJ1-5; 7 bases line up with TRBD1. Germline V gene data show CDR1 as LGHDT and CDR2 as YNNKEL (reference sequence). CDR3 length: 14 residues. With V trimmed by 4 bases and J by 6 bases, 6 bases remained unmatched. The CDR3 is CASSRGRGPQPQHF. CDR3 nucleotides: TGTGCCAGCAGCCGGGGTAGGGGGCCTCAGCCCCAGCATTTT.

The DNA for the CDR3 is TGCGCCAGCAGCTCGGAGGACAGTCATGGCTACACCTTC. Amino acid sequence: CASSSEDSHGYTF. The genes are TRBV5-1 and TRBJ1-2, with a possible D match to TRBD1 (6 bases). Germline values: CDR1 SGHRS, CDR2 YFSETQ. The CDR3 is 13 residues long. The V gene lost 3 bases and the J gene lost 6 bases, with 12 bases spanning the gap.

The rearrangement links TRBV5-6 to TRBJ2-1, with 7 positions matching TRBD2. V was clipped by 0 bases and J by 0 bases; unmatched bases: 9. From germline, CDR1 is SGHDT and CDR2 YYEEEE. The CDR3 has 18 residues. The CDR3 DNA follows: TGTGCCAGCAGCTTGGCATTAGCGGGCCTGAGCTCCTACAATGAGCAGTTCTTC. It yields the protein CASSLALAGLSSYNEQFF.

CDR3 nucleotides: TGTGCCAGCAGCCAAGAGGGCAGGCCTAACTATGGCTACACCTTC. As protein: CASSQEGRPNYGYTF. The chain joins TRBV3-1 (or the pseudogene TRBV3-2) to TRBJ1-2; D not certain. The CDR3 runs 15 residues. Trimming took off 0 bases at V and 0 bases at J, with 8 bases between the two ends. CDR1 is LGHDT and CDR2 is YNNKEL in the germline V gene (reference sequence).

The DNA of the CDR3 is TGTGCCATCAGTCTGCCGGGACAGTATAACTATGGCTACACCTTC. Residues: CAISLPGQYNYGYTF. The chain joins TRBV10-3 to TRBJ1-2; TRBD1 aligns across 7 bases. After removal of 5 bases from V and 1 base from J, the junction contained 7 bases not matched to a gene. Germline V gene lookup returns CDR1 ENHRY and CDR2 SYGVKD. CDR3 length: 15 amino acids.

This clone is a singleton in its sample. The sample has other DNA sequences that encode this CDR3 too. The rearrangement uses TRBV18 and TRBJ2-2, with a weak D call TRBD1 (5 bases). This CDR3 has 13 amino acids. Germline-derived CDR1 and CDR2 are KGHSH and LQKENI. V was shortened by 2 bases and J by 6 bases, with 7 bases between the two germline ends. This CDR3 reads CASSPRGAGELFF. As DNA, the CDR3 is TGTGCCAGCTCACCAAGGGGTGCCGGGGAGCTGTTTTTT.

This sequence joins TRBV19 and TRBJ1-1; D is possibly TRBD1 (6 bases). This CDR3 spans 14 amino acids. Germline V CDR1 and CDR2: LNHDA, SQIVND (reference sequence). V was shortened by 4 bases and J by 0 bases, with 9 bases between the two germline ends. For the CDR3, the DNA is TGTGCCAGTAGTACCGGGACATTGAACACTGAAGCTTTCTTT. Protein sequence: CASSTGTLNTEAFF.

The genes are TRBV19 and TRBJ1-5, with no clear D. The CDR3 contains 17 residues. Trimming pared 3 bases from V and 1 base from J, leaving 16 bases between. The germline V gene encodes CDR1 LNHDA and CDR2 SQIVND (reference sequence). CDR3 nucleotide sequence: TGTGCCAGTAGTATGTCCTCTAGAGGTGGAAGCAATCAGCCCCAGCATTTT. Translation gives CASSMSSRGGSNQPQHF.

The genes are TRBV12-5 and TRBJ2-1, with D possibly matching TRBD2 (6 bases). The CDR3 has 14 residues. Between the trimmed V and J ends, which lost 2 bases and 7 bases, there was a span of 12 bases. Per the germline V gene, CDR1 is LGHNT and CDR2 is FRNRAP. CDR3 sequence reads: CASGLQAGRNEQFF. The CDR3 DNA reads as TGTGCTAGTGGTTTGCAGGCGGGGCGGAATGAGCAGTTCTTC.

The J gene is TRBJ1-2, the V gene TRBV11-1, with D possibly TRBD1 on 6 matching bases. Germline V gene data show CDR1 as SGHAT and CDR2 as FQDESV (reference sequence). The CDR3 loop spans 15 amino acids. Trimming took off 5 bases at V and 0 bases at J, with 13 bases between the two ends. The CDR3 DNA is TGTGCCAGCAGCCTTGGACAGCCCACTAACTATGGCTACACCTTC. Protein: CASSLGQPTNYGYTF.

This chain connects TRBV7-8 to TRBJ2-5; TRBD2 aligns across 12 bases. Trimming at V came to 5 bases and at J to 2 bases, leaving 6 bases not matched to a gene. This CDR3 is built from 16 residues. CDR1 is SGHVS and CDR2 is FQNEAQ in the germline V gene. CDR3 sequence reads: CASSPRLAGVQETQYF. CDR3 bases: TGTGCCAGCAGCCCTAGACTAGCGGGAGTGCAAGAGACCCAGTACTTC.

This clone was observed a handful of times. CDR3 in amino acids: CASSYGTGVVGGYTF. Here the CDR3 DNA reads TGTGCCAGCAGTTACGGGACAGGGGTCGTTGGTGGCTACACCTTC. The V call is TRBV6-2 or TRBV6-3, the J call TRBJ1-2; 10 nucleotides line up with TRBD1. V lost 2 bases and J lost 7; bases outside the gene matches: 7. The CDR3 loop spans 15 amino acids. CDR1 and CDR2 (germline): MNHEY, SVGEGT.